This is a list of T cell receptor beta chains from one sample in a study of cytomegalovirus exposure and HLA in healthy donors. This table comes from immunoSEQ multiplex PCR, and its TCRdb copy is limited to in-frame clones, with some not included. The table lists 100,000 to 150,000 clones, 75% of them singletons. Specimen: PBMCs. Source of these receptors: a woman between 40 and 55 years old in good health and CMV-seropositive. CDR3s leave out the opening cysteine and the closing phenylalanine or tryptophan. The order of the fields is V gene, J gene, CDR3 protein.

V gene: TRBV7-2
J gene: TRBJ1-2
CDR3 protein: ASSSGYDGYT

V gene: TRBV5-8
J gene: TRBJ2-1
CDR3 protein: ASSLASRQYNEQF

V gene: TRBV4-3
J gene: TRBJ2-3
CDR3 protein: ASSQDLAPDTQY

V gene: TRBV4-3
J gene: TRBJ1-1
CDR3 protein: ASSQDGTGGTAF

V gene: TRBV7-3
J gene: TRBJ2-3
CDR3 protein: ASSGRRRDTQY

V gene: TRBV5-4
J gene: TRBJ2-5
CDR3 protein: ASSSYAARREGETQY

V gene: TRBV7-2
J gene: TRBJ1-2
CDR3 protein: ASIGYGTDYGYT

V gene: TRBV19
J gene: TRBJ2-5
CDR3 protein: ASSIPGAQETQY

V gene: TRBV7-3
J gene: TRBJ1-1
CDR3 protein: ASSLTRQGFGGEAF

V gene: TRBV7-2
J gene: TRBJ2-7
CDR3 protein: ASSLPGTRLYEQY

V gene: TRBV19
J gene: TRBJ2-3
CDR3 protein: ASSRGSGIDTQY

V gene: TRBV7-2
J gene: TRBJ1-2
CDR3 protein: ASSIDREYGYT

V gene: TRBV30
J gene: TRBJ1-2
CDR3 protein: AEQGAWYGYT

V gene: TRBV6-5
J gene: TRBJ1-2
CDR3 protein: ASRRDNGYT

V gene: TRBV28
J gene: TRBJ2-5
CDR3 protein: ASSSTGGAETQY

V gene: TRBV5-6
J gene: TRBJ1-1
CDR3 protein: ASSWTGYMNTEAF

V gene: TRBV30
J gene: TRBJ1-1
CDR3 protein: ARRDADTEAF

V gene: TRBV5-4
J gene: TRBJ2-5
CDR3 protein: ASSWGLAGGEETQY

V gene: TRBV29-1
J gene: TRBJ1-1
CDR3 protein: SVIQGDRGEAF

V gene: TRBV5-1
J gene: TRBJ2-5
CDR3 protein: ASSFGTGERETQY

V gene: TRBV7-9
J gene: TRBJ2-2
CDR3 protein: ASSPRLAGGEDTGELF

V gene: TRBV30
J gene: TRBJ2-7
CDR3 protein: AWALGTAYEQY

V gene: TRBV4-1
J gene: TRBJ2-7
CDR3 protein: ASSQERSSHYSYEQY

V gene: TRBV18
J gene: TRBJ1-1
CDR3 protein: ASSPLTSGGTEAF

V gene: TRBV19
J gene: TRBJ2-2
CDR3 protein: ASSIGFRGTGELF

V gene: TRBV7-9
J gene: TRBJ2-7
CDR3 protein: ASSTTGTPYEQY

V gene: TRBV13
J gene: TRBJ2-2
CDR3 protein: ASSSSSANTGELF

V gene: TRBV19
J gene: TRBJ1-5
CDR3 protein: ASRRDRDWDQPQH

V gene: TRBV5-4
J gene: TRBJ1-4
CDR3 protein: ASSLPTTGRGSEKLF

V gene: TRBV27
J gene: TRBJ2-7
CDR3 protein: ASSFSTGTVTYEQY

V gene: TRBV5-6
J gene: TRBJ2-7
CDR3 protein: ASSSPQGLIYEQY

V gene: TRBV2
J gene: TRBJ1-4
CDR3 protein: ASSQGALNEKLF

V gene: TRBV4-3
J gene: TRBJ2-7
CDR3 protein: ASSQSLAGGPYEQY

V gene: TRBV27
J gene: TRBJ1-2
CDR3 protein: ASSFGAFGDYGYT

V gene: TRBV6-5
J gene: TRBJ2-1
CDR3 protein: ASSSNTGGEQF

V gene: TRBV5-4
J gene: TRBJ1-5
CDR3 protein: ASSRDLQGFQH

V gene: TRBV28
J gene: TRBJ2-2
CDR3 protein: ASRLYGGVNTGELF

V gene: TRBV7-9
J gene: TRBJ1-5
CDR3 protein: ASSLAGNPIQPQH

V gene: TRBV7-9
J gene: TRBJ2-2
CDR3 protein: ASSFLPQSSGSTGELF

V gene: TRBV5-1
J gene: TRBJ2-1
CDR3 protein: ASGDRGPNSNEQF